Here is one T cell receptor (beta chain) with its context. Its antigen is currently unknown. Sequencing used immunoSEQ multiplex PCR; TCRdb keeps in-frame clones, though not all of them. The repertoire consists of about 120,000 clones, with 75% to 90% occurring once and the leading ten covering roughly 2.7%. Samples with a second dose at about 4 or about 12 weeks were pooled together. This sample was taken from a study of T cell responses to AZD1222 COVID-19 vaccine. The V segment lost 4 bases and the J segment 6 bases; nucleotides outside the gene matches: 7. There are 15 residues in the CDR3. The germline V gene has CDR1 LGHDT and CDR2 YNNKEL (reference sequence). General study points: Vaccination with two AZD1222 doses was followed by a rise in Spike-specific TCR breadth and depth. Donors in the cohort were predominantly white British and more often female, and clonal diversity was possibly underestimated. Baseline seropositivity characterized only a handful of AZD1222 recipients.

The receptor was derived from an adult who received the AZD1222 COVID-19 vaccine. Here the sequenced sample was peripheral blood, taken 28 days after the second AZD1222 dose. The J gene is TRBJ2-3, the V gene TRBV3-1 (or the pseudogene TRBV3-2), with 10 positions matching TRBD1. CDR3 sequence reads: CASSPGQGFLDTQYF. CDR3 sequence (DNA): TGTGCCAGCAGCCCGGGACAGGGGTTTTTGGATACGCAGTATTTT.